This T cell receptor beta chain was identified during a study of T cells in Graves' hyperthyroidism and ophthalmopathy. TCR beta CDR3 sequences were amplified from RNA transcripts. TCR CDR3 underwent first-round RT-PCR with the HTBI primer set. TCRdb analysed the multiplex PCR reads with MiXCR anew, one entry per CDR3 protein. The sample gives around 690,000 distinct CDR3 sequences, roughly 17% of which show up once; 15% to 19% is in the top ten. The CDR3 loop spans 18 amino acids. CDR1 and CDR2 from the germline V gene are SGDLS and YYNGEE. V lost 3 bases, J lost 6 bases, and 25 bases lay in between. This clonotype was detected a few times.

The V call is TRBV9, the J call TRBJ2-4, with D uncertain. Sequences were obtained from blood. The TCR comes from a man aged 50 to 60 with Graves' hyperthyroidism. The CDR3 DNA reads TGTGCCAGCAGCGGAGCCGACCCTCCGGTACGAAAAGGAAACATTCAGTACTTC. Amino acid sequence: CASSGADPPVRKGNIQYF.